These 17 T cell receptor beta chains came from one sample sequenced in a study of beta chain features in type 1 diabetes. Points from the study as a whole: In all four CD4+ subsets, TCRB CDR3 length was significantly, moderately reduced in type 1 diabetes.

Sequenced material consisted of expressed TCRB transcripts (all of the isolated RNA was reverse transcribed). TCRdb's table, derived via immunoSEQ multiplex PCR, lists solely in-frame clones and lacks some. The sample has 150,000 to 170,000 clones; 10% are singletons. These receptors' antigens are unknown. Input material: central memory CD4+ T cells from blood. The receptor set was obtained from a man younger than 40 with type 1 diabetes.

Only a few counts were recorded for this clone. The chain employs TRBV5-1 and TRBJ2-7; the match to TRBD2 covers 13 bases. The germline V gene has CDR1 SGHRS and CDR2 YFSETQ. Germline trimming cut 3 bases from V and 4 bases from J; bases unmatched to any gene: 10. The CDR3 length is 17 residues. The CDR3 DNA sequence: TGCGCCAGCAGCTCCGGGCGGACTAGCGGGAGTAGGTACGAGCAGTACTTC. Its protein product is CASSSGRTSGSRYEQYF.

This clone turned up a few times. The gene calls are TRBV2 and TRBJ2-5; D is perhaps TRBD2 (6 bases). CDR1 is SNHLY, CDR2 FYNNEI, per germline. The CDR3 is made up of 15 amino acids. Deletions cut 7 bases from V and 5 bases from J, with 20 bases between. For the CDR3, the DNA is TGTGCCAGCACCTTGGGACTCCTCAATGACGAGACCCAGTACTTC. Translation: CASTLGLLNDETQYF.

The chain combines TRBV2 with TRBJ2-7; D possibly corresponds to TRBD1 (5 bases). The CDR3 spans 12 residues. CDR1 is SNHLY and CDR2 is FYNNEI in the germline V gene. With 3 bases removed from V and 9 bases from J, the gap between germline ends came to 12 bases. The CDR3 sequence: CASSESAGLQYF. CDR3 coding DNA: TGTGCCAGCAGTGAGTCGGCAGGGCTGCAGTACTTC. Variable domain in full (rest from reference TRBV2 and TRBJ2-7): EPEVTQTPSHQVTQMGQEVILRCVPISNHLYFYWYRQILGQKVEFLVSFYNNEISEKSEIFDDQFSVERPDGSNFTLKIRSTKLEDSAMYFCASSESAGLQYFGPGTRLTVT.

The table lists this clone with many counts. This chain connects TRBV9 to TRBJ1-2; maybe TRBD1 (6 bases). Trimming stripped 4 bases from V and 6 bases from J, with 16 bases between. This CDR3 contains 14 residues. The V gene's germline CDR1 is SGDLS and CDR2 YYNGEE. CDR3 sequence (DNA): TGTGCCAGCAGCATCCGGACAGATCTTAATGGCTACACCTTC. The encoded protein is CASSIRTDLNGYTF.

This clone came up a few times. The rearrangement joins TRBV29-1 to TRBJ2-5; 8 positions match TRBD2. The CDR3 spans 14 residues. After removal of 6 bases from V and 5 bases from J, the junction contained 11 bases not matched to a gene. Germline CDR1 and CDR2: SQVTM and ANQGSEA. The CDR3 nucleotides read TGCAGCGTCTCCGGGACTAGGGCCTGGGAGACCCAGTACTTC. The encoded protein is CSVSGTRAWETQYF.

The chain couples TRBV13 to TRBJ1-5; D gene ambiguous. This CDR3 is 18 amino acids long. Trimming took off 1 base at V and 5 bases at J, with 21 bases between the two ends. CDR1 and CDR2 (germline): PRHDT, FYEKMQ (reference sequence). The CDR3 coding sequence is TGTGCCAGCAGCTTAGTTACAGCGGGCGAGTCCGGGGATCAGCCCCAGCATTTT. Protein: CASSLVTAGESGDQPQHF. The entire variable domain, with the rest obtained from reference TRBV13 and TRBJ1-5, is as follows: AAGVIQSPRHLIKEKRETATLKCYPIPRHDTVYWYQQGPGQDPQFLISFYEKMQSDKGSIPDRFSAQQFSDYHSELNMSSLELGDSALYFCASSLVTAGESGDQPQHFGDGTRLSIL.

This clone was observed a handful of times. The V and J genes are TRBV2 and TRBJ2-2; TRBD2 matches at 7 bases. Per the germline V gene, CDR1 is SNHLY and CDR2 is FYNNEI. The CDR3 has 15 residues. With 4 bases clipped from V and 7 bases from J, the junction kept 9 bases outside the gene matches. CDR3 bases: TGTGCCAGCAGTGGTTGGGCGGGAGCCGGCGGGGAGCTGTTTTTT. This sequence encodes CASSGWAGAGGELFF. Using reference TRBV2 and TRBJ2-2 for the parts outside the CDR3, the full variable domain is EPEVTQTPSHQVTQMGQEVILRCVPISNHLYFYWYRQILGQKVEFLVSFYNNEISEKSEIFDDQFSVERPDGSNFTLKIRSTKLEDSAMYFCASSGWAGAGGELFFGEGSRLTVL.

This clone was observed a handful of times. The rearrangement links TRBV28 to TRBJ1-2, with TRBD1 as a possible D gene (6 bases). Trimming shortened V by 4 bases and J by 4 bases, and 13 bases separated the two germline ends. Germline assignment: CDR1 MDHEN and CDR2 SYDVKM. The CDR3 is 14 residues long. The CDR3, as DNA: TGTGCCAGCAGTTCCGGACAGAGCCTCTATGGCTACACCTTC. Translation: CASSSGQSLYGYTF.

The chain joins TRBV5-1 to TRBJ2-7, with 9 bases fitting TRBD2. Trimming cost V 5 bases and J 6 bases; bases outside gene matches: 12. The CDR3 is 15 residues long. Germline assignment: CDR1 SGHRS and CDR2 YFSETQ. CDR3 loop: CASSPGTSIASEQYF. In DNA, the CDR3 is TGCGCCAGCAGTCCCGGGACTAGCATCGCCTCCGAGCAGTACTTC.

This chain links TRBV6-1 with TRBJ2-1; a possible D gene is TRBD1 (5 bases). Germline V gives CDR1 MNHNS, CDR2 SASEGT. The CDR3 is made up of 15 amino acids. V was cut by 4 bases and J by 8 bases, with 18 bases left in between. CDR3 residues: CASSATSGIGDEQFF. In nucleotides, the CDR3 is TGTGCCAGCAGTGCCACTTCAGGGATAGGGGATGAGCAGTTCTTC.

J is TRBJ2-2 and V is TRBV5-4; 12 bases fit TRBD2. The trim removed 4 bases at V and 1 base at J, leaving 5 bases unmatched. Germline V gene sequence: CDR1 SGHNT, CDR2 YYREEE (reference sequence). The CDR3 consists of 17 residues. In nucleotides, the CDR3 is TGTGCCAGCAGCCGAAAACTAGCGGGAGGGAACACCGGGGAGCTGTTTTTT. Its translation is CASSRKLAGGNTGELFF.

This chain joins TRBV5-6 and TRBJ1-4; possibly TRBD1 for D (6 bases). Trimming left V 0 bases short and J 7 bases short, with 10 bases between. The V gene's germline CDR1 is SGHDT and CDR2 YYEEEE. CDR3 length: 14 amino acids. CDR3 sequence reads: CASSLEQGSEKLFF. The DNA of the CDR3 is TGTGCCAGCAGCTTGGAACAGGGTTCTGAAAAACTGTTTTTT. The variable domain in full, with the rest retrieved from reference TRBV5-6 and TRBJ1-4, is DAGVTQSPTHLIKTRGQQVTLRCSPKSGHDTVSWYQQALGQGPQFIFQYYEEEERQRGNFPDRFSGHQFPNYSSELNVNALLLGDSALYLCASSLEQGSEKLFFGSGTQLSVL.

The chain carries TRBV4-2 and TRBJ2-7; 9 bases fit TRBD2. CDR3 length equals 15 residues. V dropped 0 bases and J dropped 7; count of bases not matched to a gene: 7. Looked up from germline, CDR1 is LGHNA and CDR2 is YNFKEQ. The CDR3 DNA reads TGTGCCAGCAGCCAAGATTGGGGACTAGCCGGTGAGCAGTACTTC. Protein product: CASSQDWGLAGEQYF.

There are a few counts of this clone. This rearrangement joins TRBV28 to TRBJ2-2; a possible D gene is TRBD2 (5 bases). CDR1 and CDR2 from the germline V gene are MDHEN and SYDVKM. The CDR3 totals 12 residues. V lost 11 bases and J lost 2, with 9 bases in between. CDR3: CALGGNTGELFF. The DNA of the CDR3 is TGTGCCCTCGGAGGCAACACCGGGGAGCTGTTTTTT.

This clone was counted between two and nine times. The chain is built from TRBV2 and TRBJ2-2; 8 bases are shared with TRBD2. CDR3 length: 15 residues. V gave up 7 bases and J gave up 4 bases; unmatched junction bases: 8. In germline, CDR1 is SNHLY, CDR2 FYNNEI. The CDR3 is CASKSGSGVTGELFF. CDR3 nucleotides: TGTGCCAGCAAGAGCGGGAGCGGGGTCACCGGGGAGCTGTTTTTT.

This clone was picked up a small number of times. The rearrangement links TRBV28 to TRBJ2-3; 12 bases agree with TRBD2. Trimming removed 5 bases from V and 7 bases from J; junction bases left unmatched: 7. CDR1 and CDR2 (germline): MDHEN, SYDVKM. CDR3 length: 15 amino acids. The CDR3: CASSRTSGTIYTQYF. The CDR3 bases are TGTGCCAGCAGTAGGACTAGCGGGACCATATATACGCAGTATTTT.

V is TRBV20-1 and J is TRBJ2-7, with a weak D call TRBD2 (5 bases). The CDR3 has 11 amino acids. V lost 1 base and J lost 9, with 10 bases in between. Germline V gene data show CDR1 as DFQATT and CDR2 as SNEGSKA (reference sequence). The CDR3 reads CSARGREWQYF. The CDR3 DNA is TGCAGTGCTAGAGGCCGGGAATGGCAGTACTTC.